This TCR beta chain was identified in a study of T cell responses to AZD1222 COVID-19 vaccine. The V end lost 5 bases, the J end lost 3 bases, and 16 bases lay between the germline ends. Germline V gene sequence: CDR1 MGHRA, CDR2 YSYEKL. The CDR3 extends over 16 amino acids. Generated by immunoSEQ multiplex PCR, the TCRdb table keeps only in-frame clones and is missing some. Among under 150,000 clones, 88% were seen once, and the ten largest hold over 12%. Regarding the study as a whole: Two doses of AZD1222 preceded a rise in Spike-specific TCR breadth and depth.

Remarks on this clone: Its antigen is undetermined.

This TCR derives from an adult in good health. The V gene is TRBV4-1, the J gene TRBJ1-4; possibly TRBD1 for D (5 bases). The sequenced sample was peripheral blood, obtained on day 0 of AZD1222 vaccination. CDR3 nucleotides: TGCGCCAGCAGCTTCAATAGGGGTCAAGCTAATGAAAAACTGTTTTTT. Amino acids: CASSFNRGQANEKLFF.